Below are 20 T cell receptor beta chains sequenced from a single sample in a study of blood T cells in healthy people across ages. Primers used in a second PCR of about 6 to 12 cycles were a sample-barcoded 5' primer and a J-beta primer mix. One entry per CDR3 protein results from TCRdb running MiXCR on the 5' RACE reads. The profile covers 600,000 to 1,000,000 distinct CDR3 sequences, with about three fifths appearing a single time and 22% taken by the ten largest. Sequences were obtained from blood. Receptor source: a man aged 25 to 40 in good health.

This clonotype was seen just once. Being one base from a much bigger clone, this may be a read error. The gene calls are TRBV6-6 and TRBJ2-6, with D maybe TRBD1 (5 bases). This CDR3 spans 14 amino acids. Germline V gives CDR1 MNHNY, CDR2 SVGAGI (reference sequence). The CDR3 DNA is TGTGCCAGCAGCCGACCCTCTGGGGCCAACGTCCTGGCTTTC. It translates to CASSRPSGANVLAF.

In its sample, this clonotype was seen a few times. The V call is TRBV5-1, the J call TRBJ2-3, with D unclear. The V and J ends lost 5 bases and 1 base respectively, with 8 bases between them. Per the germline V gene, CDR1 is SGHRS and CDR2 is YFSETQ. The CDR3 length is 13 residues. This CDR3 is CASRLKGTDTQYF. The CDR3 coding sequence is TGCGCCAGCAGATTAAAGGGCACAGATACGCAGTATTTT.

In regard to this clonotype: A much larger clone differs by one base, so this may be a read error. The chain carries TRBV4-2 and TRBJ1-2; no clear D. The CDR3 spans 13 residues. CDR1 and CDR2 (germline): LGHNA, YNFKEQ. DNA of the CDR3: TGTGCCAGCAGCCGTATAGGCTCGGATGGCTACATCTTC. Amino acids: CASSRIGSDGYIF.

The chain couples TRBV4-3 to TRBJ2-7; D is uncertain. The CDR3 runs to 15 residues. The V gene's germline CDR1 is LGHNA and CDR2 YSLEER. Trimming removed 1 base from V and 0 bases from J, with 10 bases in between. CDR3 region: CASSQGSSSSYEQYF. CDR3 sequence (DNA): TGCGCCAGCAGCCAAGGGTCCAGCAGCTCCTACGAGCAGTACTTC.

V gene TRBV4-1 combines with J gene TRBJ2-1; D remains ambiguous. Looked up from germline, CDR1 is MGHRA and CDR2 is YSYEKL. The V end was cut by 1 base, the J end by 8 bases, with 9 bases between. This CDR3 comprises 13 residues. The CDR3 reads CASSQVLEDEQFF. The DNA of the CDR3 is TGCGCCAGCAGCCAAGTTCTCGAAGATGAGCAGTTCTTC.

The sample holds many counts of this clonotype. V is TRBV7-6 and J is TRBJ2-7, with 8 bases matching TRBD2. The CDR3 has 12 amino acids. J gave up 6 bases and V 5 bases, and 3 bases lay outside the gene matches. From germline, CDR1 is SGHVS and CDR2 FNYEAQ. The CDR3 here is CASSRGGTEQYF. CDR3 nucleotides: TGTGCCAGCAGCCGCGGGGGGACCGAGCAGTACTTC.

The chain recombines TRBV20-1 with TRBJ2-7; TRBD1 might be the D (6 bases). The better agreement between TRBJ2-5 and the DNA end casts doubt on the J call. The CDR3 extends over 13 amino acids. CDR1 is DFQATT and CDR2 is SNEGSKA in the germline V gene (reference sequence). CDR3 in amino acids: CSARPGALETQYF. CDR3 DNA: TGCAGTGCTAGGCCAGGGGCGTTGGAGACCCAGTACTTC.

The J gene is TRBJ2-7, the V gene TRBV5-1; unclear D gene. The germline CDR1 and CDR2 sequences are SGHRS and YFSETQ. The V gene lost 2 bases and the J gene lost 7 bases, with 16 bases spanning the gap. The CDR3 spans 14 residues. The CDR3, as DNA: TGCGCCAGCAGCTTTGTGGGGTCCCACAATGAGCAGTACTTC. This codes for CASSFVGSHNEQYF.

Ten or more counts support this clonotype. The CDR3 loop reads CASGVSSTDTQYF. Written as DNA, the CDR3 is TGTGCCAGCGGAGTGAGTAGCACAGATACGCAGTATTTT. This chain links TRBV2 with TRBJ2-3; D is uncertain. Between the trimmed V and J ends, which lost 8 bases and 0 bases, there was a span of 9 bases. Germline assignment: CDR1 SNHLY and CDR2 FYNNEI. The CDR3 is 13 amino acids.

In the case of this clonotype: At one boundary the junction diverges from the germline segment, which might be a read error. The chain combines TRBV5-1 with TRBJ2-7, with D perhaps matching TRBD1 (6 bases). Germline assignment: CDR1 SGHRS and CDR2 YFSETQ. This CDR3 is 14 amino acids long. Written as DNA, the CDR3 is TGCGCCAGCACCTTGGAATTGACAGGATACGAGCAGTACTTC. Its protein product is CASTLELTGYEQYF.

V gene TRBV7-2 combines with J gene TRBJ2-6; D not resolved. CDR3 length: 14 amino acids. Trimming shortened V by 5 bases and J by 1 base, and 6 bases separated the two germline ends. Germline V CDR1 and CDR2: SGHTA, FQGNSA. The CDR3, as DNA: TGTGCCAGCAGCCCTACGTCTGGGGCCAACGTCCTGACTTTC. Amino acids: CASSPTSGANVLTF.

This clonotype was seen a few times. The chain carries TRBV29-1 and TRBJ1-2, with no clear D. CDR3 length: 12 amino acids. CDR1 and CDR2 from the germline V gene are SQVTM and ANQGSEA. V lost 3 bases, J lost 5 bases, and 10 bases lay in between. The CDR3 sequence is CSVDALVYGYTF. As DNA, the CDR3 is TGCAGCGTTGACGCCCTAGTTTATGGCTACACCTTC.

Notes on this clonotype: A read error may produce the germline difference seen at one junction end. This chain uses TRBV7-9 with TRBJ2-3; D possibly corresponds to TRBD2 (5 bases). The CDR3 sequence is 15 residues long. Looked up from germline, CDR1 is SEHNR and CDR2 is FQNEAQ (reference sequence). Here the CDR3 DNA reads TGTGCCAGCAGCCGTTGGCGAGGGAATGCAGATATGCAGTATTTT. This codes for CASSRWRGNADMQYF.

The chain is built from TRBV7-9 and TRBJ1-2, with TRBD1 matching 9 bases. Trimming removed 5 bases from V and 7 bases from J; junction bases left unmatched: 11. CDR1 is SEHNR, CDR2 FQNEAQ, per germline (reference sequence). The CDR3 has 15 residues. The CDR3 sequence: CASSQGTGFSSGYTF. Written as DNA, the CDR3 is TGTGCCAGCAGCCAAGGGACAGGGTTTAGTAGTGGCTACACCTTC.

The chain joins TRBV28 to TRBJ1-2; no clear D. The CDR3 loop spans 13 amino acids. The V gene lost 1 base and the J gene lost 8 bases, with 11 bases spanning the gap. The germline CDR1 and CDR2 sequences are MDHEN and SYDVKM. CDR3 protein: CASSLFNGVGYTF. DNA of the CDR3: TGTGCCAGCAGTTTATTTAACGGAGTCGGCTACACCTTC.

The sample holds a few counts of this clonotype. This chain links TRBV7-9 with TRBJ2-5; no definite D call. V shed 1 base and J shed 4 bases, with 10 bases lying between them. The CDR3 is 14 residues long. Per germline, CDR1 SEHNR and CDR2 FQNEAQ (reference sequence). CDR3 region: CASSLGAGSETQYF. The CDR3 DNA sequence: TGTGCCAGCAGCTTAGGAGCCGGGTCAGAGACCCAGTACTTC.

This clonotype appeared a few times. This rearrangement joins TRBV3-1 to TRBJ1-2; TRBD1 is a possible D gene (6 bases). This CDR3 is 16 amino acids long. Germline V gene lookup returns CDR1 LGHDT and CDR2 YNNKEL (reference sequence). The V end lost 1 base, the J end lost 7 bases, and 19 bases lay between the germline ends. The CDR3 DNA follows: TGTGCCAGCAGCCAAGCCCTAGACACAGGGTTTAGTGGCTACACCTTC. This sequence encodes CASSQALDTGFSGYTF. Supplemented by reference TRBV3-1 and TRBJ1-2, the full variable domain reads DTAVSQTPKYLVTQMGNDKSIKCEQNLGHDTMYWYKQDSKKFLKIMFSYNNKELIINETVPNRFSPKSPDKAHLNLHINSLELGDSAVYFCASSQALDTGFSGYTFGSGTRLTVV.

V gene TRBV5-6 combines with J gene TRBJ2-1, with D unresolved. V was shortened by 7 bases and J by 8 bases, with 13 bases between the two germline ends. Germline assignment: CDR1 SGHDT and CDR2 YYEEEE. This CDR3 has 12 residues. The CDR3 region has the DNA TGTGCCAGCTCCCGAAATTGGTATGAGCAGTTCTTC. Its protein product is CASSRNWYEQFF.

The V and J genes are TRBV5-1 and TRBJ2-3; 7 nucleotides match TRBD2. The V segment lost 4 bases and the J segment 0 bases; nucleotides outside the gene matches: 8. From germline, CDR1 is SGHRS and CDR2 YFSETQ. This CDR3 is built from 16 residues. Written as DNA, the CDR3 is TGCGCCAGCAGCGGCGCGGGACTAAGGAGCACAGATACGCAGTATTTT. It encodes CASSGAGLRSTDTQYF.

The chain carries TRBV2 and TRBJ2-3; D gene ambiguous. Per the germline V gene, CDR1 is SNHLY and CDR2 is FYNNEI. CDR3 length: 15 residues. The V gene lost 4 bases and the J gene lost 6 bases, with 17 bases spanning the gap. CDR3 loop: CASSAQVSTGDTQYF. The CDR3 DNA reads as TGTGCCAGCAGTGCCCAGGTCTCTACGGGTGATACGCAGTATTTT.